A selection of T cell receptor beta chains follows, all from one sample in a study of cytomegalovirus exposure and HLA in healthy donors. Produced via immunoSEQ multiplex PCR; TCRdb's table is partial and in-frame only. The sample data list about 200,000 clones. Specimen: PBMCs. These receptors were obtained from a girl aged 2-9 years in good health and CMV-seropositive. Both conserved end residues are trimmed from each CDR3. D genes are given only for firm matches.

>-|TRBV19|TRBJ1-4
ASSAAAGVGKEKLF
>-|TRBV5-8|TRBJ2-1
ASSSGVRKYEQF
>TRBD2|TRBV28|TRBJ2-1
ASGTSGRAAFNEQF
>TRBD2|TRBV10-3|TRBJ2-6
AISEPSGRTGANVLT
>TRBD1|TRBV7-6|TRBJ2-2
ASSGQATGELF
>TRBD1|TRBV5-5|TRBJ2-5
ASSGTAQETQY
>TRBD1|TRBV6-5|TRBJ1-1
ASSSTGGIMNTEAF
>TRBD2|TRBV5-1|TRBJ2-1
ASSPGLAGPSSYNEQF
>-|TRBV7-2|TRBJ2-3
ASSLMRGIADTQY
>-|TRBV4-1|TRBJ2-5
ASSHFATDLQETQY
>-|TRBV28|TRBJ1-1
ASTVNTEAF
>-|TRBV2|TRBJ1-1
ASKSGMTEAF
>TRBD1|TRBV29-1|TRBJ2-7
SVETRTGDGEQY
>-|TRBV9|TRBJ1-2
ASSVAGVGA
>TRBD2|TRBV4-1|TRBJ2-1
ASSQIGTSSYNEQF
>-|TRBV2|TRBJ1-5
ASSRDRLGNQPQH
>-|TRBV6-5|TRBJ2-2
ASSSTGANTGELF
>TRBD1|TRBV28|TRBJ1-1
ASSLVAGGKILNTEAF
>-|TRBV9|TRBJ2-1
ASSPQQGGQF
>-|TRBV15|TRBJ1-1
ATSSEAPGQGFLMNTEAF
>-|TRBV11-2|TRBJ1-1
ASSRGFGTEAF
>-|TRBV7-9|TRBJ1-2
ASREGSEGYT
>-|TRBV6-1|TRBJ1-6
ASSEAPQAVSSPLH
>TRBD1|TRBV6-4|TRBJ1-4
ANSDSGTGNEKLF
>TRBD2|TRBV19|TRBJ2-1
ASRKAGAGDNEQF
>TRBD2|TRBV19|TRBJ2-2
ASSMTTSGTGELF
>-|TRBV28|TRBJ2-2
ATSGTPNTGELF